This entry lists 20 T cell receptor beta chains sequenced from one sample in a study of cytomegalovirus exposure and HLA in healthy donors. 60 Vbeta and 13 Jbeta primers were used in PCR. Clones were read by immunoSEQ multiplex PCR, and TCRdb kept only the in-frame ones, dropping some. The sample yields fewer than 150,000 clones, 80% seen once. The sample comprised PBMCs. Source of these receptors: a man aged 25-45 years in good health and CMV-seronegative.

In DNA form, the CDR3 reads TGTGCCAGCAGAACACCTCATCGGGAGGGTGTCTATGGCTACACCTTC. Translated, it gives CASRTPHREGVYGYTF. The chain combines TRBV7-2 with TRBJ1-2; D is ambiguous. The V end lost 6 bases, the J end lost 4 bases, and 21 bases lay between the germline ends. CDR3 length equals 16 residues. The V gene's germline CDR1 is SGHTA and CDR2 FQGNSA.

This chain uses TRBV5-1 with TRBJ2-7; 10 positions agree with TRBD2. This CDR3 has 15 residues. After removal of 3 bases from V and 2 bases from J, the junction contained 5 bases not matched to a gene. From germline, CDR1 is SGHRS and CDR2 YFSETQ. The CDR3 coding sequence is TGCGCCAGCAGCTCGTTCGGGACTAGCGCCTACGAGCAGTACTTC. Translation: CASSSFGTSAYEQYF.

The CDR3 spells CASSGQPGQDYEQYF. DNA of the CDR3: TGCGCCAGCAGTGGGCAACCGGGACAGGACTACGAGCAGTACTTC. The J gene is TRBJ2-7, the V gene TRBV10-2; TRBD1 aligns across 8 bases. From germline, CDR1 is WSHSY and CDR2 SAAADI. The CDR3 sequence is 15 residues long. Losses at the gene ends were 4 bases for V and 3 bases for J; bases not matched to a gene: 8.

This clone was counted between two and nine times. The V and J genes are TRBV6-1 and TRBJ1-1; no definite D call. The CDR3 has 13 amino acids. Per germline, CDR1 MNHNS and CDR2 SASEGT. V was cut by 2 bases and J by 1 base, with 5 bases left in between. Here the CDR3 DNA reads TGTGCCAGCAGTGAACACAGGAACACTGAAGCTTTCTTT. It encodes CASSEHRNTEAFF.

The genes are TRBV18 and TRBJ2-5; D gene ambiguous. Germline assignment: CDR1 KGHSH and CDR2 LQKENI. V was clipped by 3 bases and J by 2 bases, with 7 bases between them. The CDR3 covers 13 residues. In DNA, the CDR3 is TGTGCCAGCTCACCTAGCTCACAAGAGACCCAGTACTTC. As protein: CASSPSSQETQYF.

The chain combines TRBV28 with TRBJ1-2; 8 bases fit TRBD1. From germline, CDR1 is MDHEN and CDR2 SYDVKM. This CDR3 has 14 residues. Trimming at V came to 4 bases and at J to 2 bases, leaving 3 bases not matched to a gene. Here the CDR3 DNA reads TGTGCCAGCAGTTCGGGACAGGTGAACTATGGCTACACCTTC. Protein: CASSSGQVNYGYTF.

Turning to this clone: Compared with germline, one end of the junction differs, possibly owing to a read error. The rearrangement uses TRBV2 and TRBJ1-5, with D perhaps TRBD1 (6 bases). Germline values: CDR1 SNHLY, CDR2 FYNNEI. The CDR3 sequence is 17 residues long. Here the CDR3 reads CASSEGTGTMSNQPQNF. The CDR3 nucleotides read TGTGCCAGCAGTGAAGGGACCGGGACAATGAGCAATCAGCCCCAGAATTTT.

The CDR3 protein is CASSPPGEKLFF. CDR3 nucleotides: TGTGCCAGCAGTCCCCCAGGAGAAAAACTGTTTTTT. The rearrangement links TRBV6-5 to TRBJ1-4; D is unresolved. CDR3 length equals 12 residues. CDR1 MNHEY and CDR2 SVGAGI come from the germline V gene. With 5 bases removed from V and 8 bases from J, the gap between germline ends came to 9 bases.

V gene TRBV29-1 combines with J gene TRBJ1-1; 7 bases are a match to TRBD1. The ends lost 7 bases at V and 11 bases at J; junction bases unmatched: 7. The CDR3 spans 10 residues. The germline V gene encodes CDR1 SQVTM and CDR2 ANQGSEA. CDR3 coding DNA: TGCAGCGCTAGGGACAGAAGGGCTTTCTTT. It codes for CSARDRRAFF.

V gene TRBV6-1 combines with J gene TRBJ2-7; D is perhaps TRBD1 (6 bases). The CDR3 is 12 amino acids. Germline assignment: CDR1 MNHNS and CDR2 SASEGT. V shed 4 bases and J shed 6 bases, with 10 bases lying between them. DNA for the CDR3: TGTGCCAGCAGTGTGCGAGGGGGCGAGCAGTACTTC. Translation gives CASSVRGGEQYF.

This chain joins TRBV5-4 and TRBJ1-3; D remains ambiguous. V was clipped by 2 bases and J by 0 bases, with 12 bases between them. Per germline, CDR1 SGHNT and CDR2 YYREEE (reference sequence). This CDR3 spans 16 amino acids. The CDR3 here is CASSFGSPNSGNTIYF. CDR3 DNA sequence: TGTGCCAGCAGCTTTGGTAGCCCGAACTCTGGAAACACCATATATTTT.

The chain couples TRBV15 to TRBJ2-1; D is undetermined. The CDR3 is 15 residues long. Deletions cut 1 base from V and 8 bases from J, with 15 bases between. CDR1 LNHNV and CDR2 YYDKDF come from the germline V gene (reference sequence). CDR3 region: CATSRVYSLADEQFF. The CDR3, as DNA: TGTGCCACCAGCAGAGTGTATAGCCTCGCGGATGAGCAGTTCTTC.

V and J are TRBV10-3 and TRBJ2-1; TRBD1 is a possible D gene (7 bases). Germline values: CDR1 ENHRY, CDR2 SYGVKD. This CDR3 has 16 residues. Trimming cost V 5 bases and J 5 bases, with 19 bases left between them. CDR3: CAISPGRQGIHNEQFF. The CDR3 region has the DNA TGTGCCATCAGTCCCGGGAGACAGGGAATCCACAATGAGCAGTTCTTC.

CDR3 sequence: CASSQGQGGYNEQFF. CDR3 DNA sequence: TGTGCCAGCAGCCAAGGCCAGGGGGGATACAATGAGCAGTTCTTC. The V call is TRBV4-2, the J call TRBJ2-1; a possible D gene is TRBD1 (7 bases). V was trimmed by 1 base and J by 4 bases, leaving 11 bases between them. The CDR3 runs 15 residues. Per germline, CDR1 LGHNA and CDR2 YNFKEQ.

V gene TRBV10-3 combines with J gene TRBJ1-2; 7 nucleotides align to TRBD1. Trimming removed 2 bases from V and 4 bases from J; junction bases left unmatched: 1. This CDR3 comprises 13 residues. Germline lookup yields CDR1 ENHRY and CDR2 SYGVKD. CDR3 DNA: TGTGCCATCAGTGAGAGGGACAGCTATGGCTACACCTTC. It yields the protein CAISERDSYGYTF.

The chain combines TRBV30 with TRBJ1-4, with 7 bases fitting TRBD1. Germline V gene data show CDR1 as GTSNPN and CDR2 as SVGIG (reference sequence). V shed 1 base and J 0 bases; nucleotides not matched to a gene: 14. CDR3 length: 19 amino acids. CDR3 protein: CAWSGAGQGGHATNEKLFF. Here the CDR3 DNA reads TGTGCCTGGAGTGGGGCAGGGCAGGGGGGCCATGCAACTAATGAAAAACTGTTTTTT.

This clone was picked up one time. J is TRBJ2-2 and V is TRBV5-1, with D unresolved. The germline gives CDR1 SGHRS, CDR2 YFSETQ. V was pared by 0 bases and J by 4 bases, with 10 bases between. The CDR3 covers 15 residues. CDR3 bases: TGCGCCAGCAGCTTGGATCAGGCCATCACCGGGGAGCTGTTTTTT. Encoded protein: CASSLDQAITGELFF.

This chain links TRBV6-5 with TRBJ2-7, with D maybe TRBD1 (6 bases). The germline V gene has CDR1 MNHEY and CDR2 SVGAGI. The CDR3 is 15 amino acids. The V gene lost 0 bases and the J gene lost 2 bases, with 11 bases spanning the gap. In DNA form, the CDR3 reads TGTGCCAGCAGTTACTCGATACAGGGAGCCTACGAGCAGTACTTC. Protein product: CASSYSIQGAYEQYF.

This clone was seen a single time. CDR3 loop: CASSIGREGNTIYF. The DNA for the CDR3 is TGTGCCAGTAGTATTGGGAGAGAAGGAAACACCATATATTTT. This chain uses TRBV19 with TRBJ1-3; D unresolved. The V gene's germline CDR1 is LNHDA and CDR2 SQIVND (reference sequence). The CDR3 has 14 residues. V gave up 3 bases and J gave up 4 bases, with 10 bases separating them.

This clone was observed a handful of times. The CDR3 DNA is TGCAGCGTTGAGGGAGACAGGGGGGGGTTAAACACTGAAGCTTTCTTT. It codes for CSVEGDRGGLNTEAFF. J is TRBJ1-1 and V is TRBV29-1; 9 bases are shared with TRBD1. This CDR3 is 16 amino acids long. J was trimmed by 2 bases and V by 3 bases; bases with no gene match: 10. Looked up from germline, CDR1 is SQVTM and CDR2 is ANQGSEA.